The 30 T cell receptor beta chains given below trace back to one sample, sequenced in a study of blood T cell repertoires in COVID-19. Profiled with immunoSEQ multiplex PCR; TCRdb holds only in-frame clones, not every one. The sample lists a few hundred thousand clones; approximately 84% were seen once. Sequenced input: peripheral blood. The receptors come from a woman aged 55-69 years with acute or convalescent COVID-19.

This clone was observed at least ten times. The rearrangement joins TRBV5-1 to TRBJ2-7, with 10 bases aligning to TRBD1. The CDR3 has 16 amino acids. CDR1 and CDR2 (germline): SGHRS, YFSETQ. Unmatched junction bases numbered 9, after V lost 4 bases and J lost 2 bases. The chain's CDR3 is CASSLTPTGGPYEQYF. The CDR3 DNA sequence: TGCGCCAGCAGCCTGACCCCGACAGGGGGCCCCTACGAGCAGTACTTC.

The J gene is TRBJ1-3, the V gene TRBV5-5; no reliable D call. Looked up from germline, CDR1 is SGHKS and CDR2 is YYEKEE (reference sequence). The CDR3 extends over 16 amino acids. The ends were cut back, 3 bases at V and 2 bases at J, with 15 bases in the middle. The CDR3 is CASSSMTVLTGNTIYF. For the CDR3, the DNA is TGTGCCAGCAGCTCCATGACTGTGCTAACTGGAAACACCATATATTTT.

The chain carries TRBV30 and TRBJ2-2, with 14 bases fitting TRBD2. Germline V gene lookup returns CDR1 GTSNPN and CDR2 SVGIG (reference sequence). CDR3 length: 20 amino acids. V shed 3 bases, J shed 0 bases, and the junction held 12 bases outside the gene matches. The CDR3 nucleotides read TGTGCCTGGAGCCCCTTCGGACTAGCGGGGGGACTCGCGAACACCGGGGAGCTGTTTTTT. Its translation is CAWSPFGLAGGLANTGELFF.

This clone has only one observation. J is TRBJ1-5 and V is TRBV27; a possible D gene is TRBD1 (6 bases). The V gene lost 6 bases and the J gene lost 4 bases, with 10 bases spanning the gap. In germline, CDR1 is MNHEY, CDR2 SMNVEV (reference sequence). This CDR3 is built from 13 residues. DNA of the CDR3: TGTGCCAGCAGCGGAACAGGGAATCAGCCCCAGCATTTT. This codes for CASSGTGNQPQHF.

The DNA for the CDR3 is TGCGCCAGCAGCCAAGATTTGACAGGGTTAGGAAACACCATATATTTT. Residues: CASSQDLTGLGNTIYF. This chain uses TRBV4-3 with TRBJ1-3, with TRBD1 matching over 7 bases. J lost 4 bases, V lost 0 bases, and 6 bases had no gene match. The CDR3 consists of 16 residues. The germline V gene encodes CDR1 LGHNA and CDR2 YSLEER.

V is TRBV27 and J is TRBJ1-2; 8 bases are a match to TRBD1. CDR1 and CDR2 from the germline V gene are MNHEY and SMNVEV (reference sequence). The CDR3 extends over 13 amino acids. J lost 4 bases, V lost 5 bases, and 3 bases had no gene match. The CDR3 spells CASSGQGPYGYTF. Written as DNA, the CDR3 is TGTGCCAGCAGTGGACAGGGCCCCTATGGCTACACCTTC.

There are a few counts of this clone. The rearrangement links TRBV3-1 (or the pseudogene TRBV3-2) to TRBJ2-3, with 9 bases that match TRBD2. The CDR3 is made up of 15 amino acids. CDR1 and CDR2 (germline): LGHDT, YNNKEL (reference sequence). The junction had 5 bases not matched to a gene; V was cut back by 3 bases and J by 4 bases. The CDR3, as DNA: TGTGCCAGCAGCCATCGCGGGGGGGCGGCAGATACGCAGTATTTT. Translation: CASSHRGGAADTQYF.

The CDR3 DNA sequence: TGTGCCAGCAGCGTAGAGGCAGGGATGGGGACTGAAGCTTTCTTT. Translating gives CASSVEAGMGTEAFF. V usage is TRBV9 and J usage is TRBJ1-1; D perhaps matches TRBD1 (5 bases). The V gene's germline CDR1 is SGDLS and CDR2 YYNGEE. The length of the CDR3 is 15 residues. Trimming left V 0 bases short and J 5 bases short, with 14 bases between.

The table lists this clone with a few counts. This chain uses TRBV6-5 with TRBJ1-2, with 9 positions matching TRBD1. Germline V gives CDR1 MNHEY, CDR2 SVGAGI. This CDR3 is 15 amino acids long. V lost 7 bases to trimming and J lost 4 bases; unmatched junction nucleotides: 10. The CDR3 coding sequence is TGTGCCAGCATGGAGACGGGACAGGGATTCTATGGCTACACCTTC. Amino acid sequence: CASMETGQGFYGYTF.

V gene TRBV2 combines with J gene TRBJ1-2; D unresolved. Germline lookup yields CDR1 SNHLY and CDR2 FYNNEI. Trimming took off 5 bases at V and 5 bases at J, with 9 bases between the two ends. There are 12 residues in the CDR3. The CDR3, as DNA: TGTGCCAGCAGTAGGAGTGGGTATGGCTACACCTTC. Encoded protein: CASSRSGYGYTF. Supplemented by reference TRBV2 and TRBJ1-2, the full variable domain reads EPEVTQTPSHQVTQMGQEVILRCVPISNHLYFYWYRQILGQKVEFLVSFYNNEISEKSEIFDDQFSVERPDGSNFTLKIRSTKLEDSAMYFCASSRSGYGYTFGSGTRLTVV.

The V gene is TRBV9, the J gene TRBJ2-5; 9 nucleotides match TRBD2. Germline lookup yields CDR1 SGDLS and CDR2 YYNGEE. CDR3 length: 16 amino acids. V shed 3 bases and J 1 base; nucleotides not matched to a gene: 7. CDR3 region: CASSGGVSGGQETQYF. CDR3 nucleotide sequence: TGTGCCAGCAGCGGAGGGGTTAGCGGGGGCCAAGAGACCCAGTACTTC.

The CDR3 loop reads CASSRDSTNEKLFF. The CDR3 DNA reads TGTGCCAGCAGCAGGGACAGCACTAATGAAAAACTGTTTTTT. V usage is TRBV5-6 and J usage is TRBJ1-4; 7 nucleotides agree with TRBD1. Germline-derived CDR1 and CDR2 are SGHDT and YYEEEE. J gave up 2 bases and V 4 bases, and 2 bases lay outside the gene matches. CDR3 size: 14 residues.

The chain is built from TRBV6-5 and TRBJ1-3, with 7 positions matching TRBD1. The junction had 8 bases not matched to a gene; V was cut back by 5 bases and J by 4 bases. The CDR3 extends over 15 amino acids. Germline V CDR1 and CDR2: MNHEY, SVGAGI. CDR3 in DNA: TGTGCCAGCAGTCCAACGACAGGGTCAGGAAACACCATATATTTT. Protein: CASSPTTGSGNTIYF.

The chain employs TRBV6-6 and TRBJ1-5; tentative D call: TRBD1 (6 bases). The CDR3 covers 16 residues. CDR1 and CDR2 (germline): MNHNY, SVGAGI (reference sequence). Between the trimmed V and J ends, which lost 4 bases and 4 bases, there was a span of 17 bases. The CDR3 sequence is CASSSVNLGQNQPQHF. CDR3 nucleotide sequence: TGTGCCAGCAGTTCGGTAAACCTGGGACAAAATCAGCCCCAGCATTTT.

The chain carries TRBV27 and TRBJ2-7, with D possibly matching TRBD1 (6 bases). The CDR3 is 14 amino acids. Germline CDR1 reads MNHEY; CDR2 reads SMNVEV (reference sequence). With 3 bases removed from V and 3 bases from J, the gap between germline ends came to 12 bases. The CDR3 sequence is CASSFKSRGYEQYF. Written as DNA, the CDR3 is TGTGCCAGCAGTTTTAAGTCCAGGGGCTACGAGCAGTACTTC.

The V gene is TRBV6-6, the J gene TRBJ1-2; 7 positions agree with TRBD1. The CDR3 totals 16 residues. Trimming cost V 5 bases and J 0 bases; bases outside gene matches: 9. CDR1 is MNHNY and CDR2 is SVGAGI in the germline V gene (reference sequence). DNA of the CDR3: TGTGCCAGCAGTATCAAGGACAGGTCCTCTAACTATGGCTACACCTTC. The encoded protein is CASSIKDRSSNYGYTF.

This clone was seen just once. The chain joins TRBV27 to TRBJ2-5, with 13 nucleotides matching TRBD2. Per germline, CDR1 MNHEY and CDR2 SMNVEV (reference sequence). J gave up 4 bases and V 4 bases, and 9 bases lay outside the gene matches. The CDR3 sequence is 17 residues long. In DNA, the CDR3 is TGTGCCAGCAGTTCTCCCCGCGGACTAGCGGGGGCAGAGACCCAGTACTTC. It specifies CASSSPRGLAGAETQYF.

This chain joins TRBV7-8 and TRBJ2-1; D is possibly TRBD1 (7 bases). The CDR3 covers 16 residues. Trimming cost V 1 base and J 6 bases, with 16 bases left between them. Per germline, CDR1 SGHVS and CDR2 FQNEAQ. CDR3 DNA: TGTGCCAGCAGCTTAGTAGGAGGGGGCGCCCGCAATGAGCAGTTCTTC. This sequence encodes CASSLVGGGARNEQFF. The full variable domain, rest sourced from reference TRBV7-8 and TRBJ2-1, is GAGVSQSPRYKVAKRGQDVALRCDPISGHVSLFWYQQALGQGPEFLTYFQNEAQLDKSGLPSDRFFAERPEGSVSTLKIQRTQQEDSAVYLCASSLVGGGARNEQFFGPGTRLTVL.

V usage is TRBV3-1 (or the pseudogene TRBV3-2) and J usage is TRBJ1-2; possible D gene TRBD1, 5 bases. Trimming cost V 4 bases and J 5 bases, with 17 bases left between them. Germline-derived CDR1 and CDR2 are LGHDT and YNNKEL (reference sequence). There are 15 residues in the CDR3. CDR3 DNA: TGTGCCAGCAGCCGCCATGGGGCTCTCGGGTATGGCTACACCTTC. This codes for CASSRHGALGYGYTF.

The chain employs TRBV5-5 and TRBJ2-3; possible D gene TRBD1, 5 bases. This CDR3 is built from 14 residues. Germline V lookup: CDR1 SGHKS, CDR2 YYEKEE (reference sequence). V shed 4 bases and J shed 6 bases, with 15 bases lying between them. As DNA, the CDR3 is TGTGCCAGCAGCCAACGGACACCTCTGGATACGCAGTATTTT. Its protein is CASSQRTPLDTQYF.

This chain uses TRBV29-1 with TRBJ1-2; no firm D call. The CDR3 is 12 amino acids. The germline V gene has CDR1 SQVTM and CDR2 ANQGSEA. V lost 0 bases and J 7 bases, leaving 9 bases between the germline ends. The CDR3 loop is CSVEEQQIGYTF. DNA of the CDR3: TGCAGCGTTGAAGAACAACAGATTGGCTACACCTTC.

The gene calls are TRBV5-1 and TRBJ2-7; 13 nucleotides match TRBD2. From germline, CDR1 is SGHRS and CDR2 YFSETQ. With V trimmed by 7 bases and J by 6 bases, 13 bases remained unmatched. The CDR3 loop spans 16 amino acids. The CDR3 region is CASRQTSGGPGGEQYF. The CDR3 bases are TGCGCCAGCCGGCAGACTAGCGGGGGGCCGGGGGGCGAGCAGTACTTC.

The V call is TRBV3-1 (or the pseudogene TRBV3-2), the J call TRBJ2-2; 11 bases agree with TRBD1. V lost 1 base to trimming and J lost 6 bases; unmatched junction nucleotides: 1. This CDR3 comprises 15 residues. Germline loops: CDR1 LGHDT, CDR2 YNNKEL (reference sequence). The CDR3 loop reads CASSQVDRGPGELFF. The CDR3 DNA sequence: TGTGCCAGCAGCCAAGTGGACAGGGGGCCCGGGGAGCTGTTTTTT.

The rearrangement joins TRBV5-4 to TRBJ1-1; the D gene is possibly TRBD1 (5 bases). Germline V gene lookup returns CDR1 SGHNT and CDR2 YYREEE (reference sequence). The length of the CDR3 is 13 residues. Trimming pared 4 bases from V and 6 bases from J, leaving 13 bases between. DNA of the CDR3: TGTGCCAGCAGCGTACAGGCGGGGGCTGAAGCTTTCTTT. Its protein is CASSVQAGAEAFF.

The rearrangement joins TRBV19 to TRBJ1-3, with 7 positions matching TRBD1. Trimming took 3 bases from V and 2 from J; bases not matched to a gene: 1. CDR1 and CDR2 (germline): LNHDA, SQIVND (reference sequence). This CDR3 has 14 amino acids. Written as DNA, the CDR3 is TGTGCCAGTAGTATGGGGACAGCTGGAAACACCATATATTTT. Its translation is CASSMGTAGNTIYF. Full variable domain (remainder filled in from reference TRBV19 and TRBJ1-3): DGGITQSPKYLFRKEGQNVTLSCEQNLNHDAMYWYRQDPGQGLRLIYYSQIVNDFQKGDIAEGYSVSREKKESFPLTVTSAQKNPTAFYLCASSMGTAGNTIYFGEGSWLTVV.

This clone was seen a handful of times. The chain uses TRBV7-2 and TRBJ1-3; no clear D. V lost 4 bases and J 0 bases, leaving 13 bases between the germline ends. This CDR3 comprises 16 residues. Germline V gene sequence: CDR1 SGHTA, CDR2 FQGNSA. In DNA, the CDR3 is TGTGCCAGCAGCTCCGGGTGGAGCAACTCTGGAAACACCATATATTTT. It specifies CASSSGWSNSGNTIYF.

DNA of the CDR3: TGTGCCAGCAGCGTAAATATCCTGAACACTGAAGCTTTCTTT. This codes for CASSVNILNTEAFF. The V gene is TRBV9, the J gene TRBJ1-1; D not certain. Germline-derived CDR1 and CDR2 are SGDLS and YYNGEE. This CDR3 is built from 14 residues. V shed 1 base and J shed 0 bases, with 7 bases lying between them.

The chain couples TRBV6-5 to TRBJ1-2; maybe TRBD1 (6 bases). V was trimmed by 2 bases and J by 9 bases, leaving 13 bases between them. Germline V gene lookup returns CDR1 MNHEY and CDR2 SVGAGI. The CDR3 sequence is 13 residues long. The CDR3 DNA reads TGTGCCAGCAGTTACACAGGGATGGGACGCTACACCTTC. Its protein product is CASSYTGMGRYTF.

Concerning this clone itself: One end of the junction is discordant with germline, which a read error may explain. The CDR3 DNA is TGTGCCTGCAGTCTAGCGGTAGTCGAGCAGTACTTC. Translation: CACSLAVVEQYF. The V gene is TRBV2, the J gene TRBJ2-7, with 7 nucleotides matching TRBD2. Germline assignment: CDR1 SNHLY and CDR2 FYNNEI. This CDR3 spans 12 amino acids.

V is TRBV5-4 and J is TRBJ1-2, with 7 positions matching TRBD1. J gave up 3 bases and V 1 base, and 6 bases lay outside the gene matches. Germline CDR1 and CDR2: SGHNT and YYREEE (reference sequence). The CDR3 runs 15 residues. This chain's CDR3 is CASSLRAGGDYGYTF. In nucleotides, the CDR3 is TGTGCCAGCAGCTTGAGGGCAGGGGGAGACTATGGCTACACCTTC.